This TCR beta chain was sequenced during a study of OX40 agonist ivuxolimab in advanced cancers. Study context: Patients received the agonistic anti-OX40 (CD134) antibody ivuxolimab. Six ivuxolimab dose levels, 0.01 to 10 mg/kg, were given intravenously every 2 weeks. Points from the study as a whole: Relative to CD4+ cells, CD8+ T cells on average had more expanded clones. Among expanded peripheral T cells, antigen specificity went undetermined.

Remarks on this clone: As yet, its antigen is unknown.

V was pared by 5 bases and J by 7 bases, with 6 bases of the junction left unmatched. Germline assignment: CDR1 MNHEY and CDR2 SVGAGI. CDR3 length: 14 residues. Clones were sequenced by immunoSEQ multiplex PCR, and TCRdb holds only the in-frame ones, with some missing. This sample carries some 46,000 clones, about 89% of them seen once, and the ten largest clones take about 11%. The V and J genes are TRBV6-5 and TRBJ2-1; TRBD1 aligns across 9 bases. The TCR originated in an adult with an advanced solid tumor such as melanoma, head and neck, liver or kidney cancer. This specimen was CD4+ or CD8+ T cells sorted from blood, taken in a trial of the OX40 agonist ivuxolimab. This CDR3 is CASSLYGTGNEQFF. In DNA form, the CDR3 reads TGTGCCAGCAGTCTATACGGGACAGGGAATGAGCAGTTCTTC.